This T cell receptor (beta chain) was observed in a study of T cells after yellow fever vaccination. This clonotype appeared many times. The target antigen is unknown. Study-wide results and caveats: Researchers report a weaker secondary response that nonetheless peaked faster, day 5 versus 15. There was a possibility that FACS-sorted repertoires contained abundant clonotypes contaminating from the bulk population. After the booster, about 95% of CD4 and just over 85% of CD8 primary-response clones were re-detected.

The V segment lost 6 bases and the J segment 10 bases; nucleotides outside the gene matches: 9. Germline lookup yields CDR1 SGHTA and CDR2 FQGTGA. The CDR3 is made up of 14 amino acids. TCR cDNA was made by 5'RACE template switching, adding a universal primer site and UMIs. One entry per CDR3 protein, called by TCRdb with MiXCR from the 5' RACE reads. Found here are some 220,000 distinct CDR3 sequences, less than 3.5% of them singletons; the top ten hold 2.5% to 3.5%. This clonotype was obtained from a man aged 18 to 30 who received the YFV17D yellow fever vaccine. Sequenced material: CD4+ T cells sorted from PBMCs, taken 10 days after the yellow fever booster vaccination. The chain is built from TRBV7-3 and TRBJ2-1, with 10 positions matching TRBD1. For the CDR3, the DNA is TGTGCCAGCAGTCCTCGACAGGGGGCTAGGGAGCAGTTCTTC. The encoded protein is CASSPRQGAREQFF.